This TCR beta chain was sequenced in a study of blood T cell repertoires in COVID-19. The wider study: Italy, Spain and the United States were the sources of the convalescent and acute COVID-19 samples.

Trimming cost V 4 bases and J 2 bases, with 13 bases left between them. The germline V gene has CDR1 SNHLY and CDR2 FYNNEI. The CDR3 length is 15 residues. A Seattle source enrolled patients during active infection and followed them longitudinally. In the original processing: Amplification from reference gene primers served as the basis for estimated nucleated cell counts. Clones were sequenced by immunoSEQ multiplex PCR, and TCRdb holds only the in-frame ones, with some missing. The V and J calls and clone size were taken over from that table, and D and trimming were inferred from the DNA. This table holds about 210,000 clones, roughly 85% found once.

The sequence was collected from a man in his fifties with COVID-19, enrolled during active disease. The sequenced material came from peripheral blood. This chain links TRBV2 with TRBJ2-3, with D possibly matching TRBD2 (7 bases). The CDR3 bases are TGTGCCAGCAGTGGGGAGGGGGGGTACACAGATACGCAGTATTTT. It is translated as CASSGEGGYTDTQYF.